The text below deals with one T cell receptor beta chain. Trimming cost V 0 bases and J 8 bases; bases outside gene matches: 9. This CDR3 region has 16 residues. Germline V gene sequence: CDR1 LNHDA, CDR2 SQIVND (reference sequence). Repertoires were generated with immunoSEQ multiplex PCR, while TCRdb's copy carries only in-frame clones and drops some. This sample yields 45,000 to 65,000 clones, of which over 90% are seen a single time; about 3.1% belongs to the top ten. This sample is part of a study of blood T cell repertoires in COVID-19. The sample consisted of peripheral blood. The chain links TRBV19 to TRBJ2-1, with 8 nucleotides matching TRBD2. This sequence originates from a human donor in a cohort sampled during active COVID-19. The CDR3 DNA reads TGTGCCAGTAGTATAGATCGCGGACTAGCAGTCTATGAGCAGTTCTTC. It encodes CASSIDRGLAVYEQFF. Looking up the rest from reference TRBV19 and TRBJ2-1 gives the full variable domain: DGGITQSPKYLFRKEGQNVTLSCEQNLNHDAMYWYRQDPGQGLRLIYYSQIVNDFQKGDIAEGYSVSREKKESFPLTVTSAQKNPTAFYLCASSIDRGLAVYEQFFGPGTRLTVL.